A selection of T cell receptor beta chains follows, all from one sample in a study of cytomegalovirus exposure and HLA in healthy donors. The method was immunoSEQ multiplex PCR; TCRdb's version includes in-frame clones alone and lacks a portion of them. The sample yields some 130,000 clones, about 88% seen once. The specimen sequenced was PBMCs. The receptor source for this set is a woman aged 18-35 years in good health and CMV-seronegative. Both conserved end residues are part of each CDR3. Fields, in order: J gene, V gene, D gene, clone size, CDR3 DNA, CDR3 protein. The D gene is left open where the match is weak. The size field is filled for only some rows; it gives once, few, many or a size class.

>TRBJ1-4|TRBV2|.|.
TGTGCCAGCAGTGAAGCTCCGAGCCCTAATGAAAAACTGTTTTTT
CASSEAPSPNEKLFF
>TRBJ1-1|TRBV14|.|.
TGTGCCAGCAGCCAAGTATCCGTATCTGCTGAAGCTTTCTTT
CASSQVSVSAEAFF
>TRBJ2-7|TRBV7-6|.|.
TGTGCCAGCAGCTTAGTGTGGGGCGCCCAGGGAAGTCTGGGCGAGCAGTACTTC
CASSLVWGAQGSLGEQYF
>TRBJ2-7|TRBV9|.|.
TGTGCCAGCAGCGTAGGAGGCCGCTACGAGCAGTACTTC
CASSVGGRYEQYF
>TRBJ2-5|TRBV5-1|TRBD2|once
TGCGCCAGCAGCTCCAGACTAGCGGGACAAGAGACCCAGTACTTC
CASSSRLAGQETQYF
>TRBJ1-5|TRBV10-2|TRBD1|.
TGCGCCAGCAGTGAGGGGACAGGGATTCAGCCCCAGCATTTT
CASSEGTGIQPQHF
>TRBJ2-1|TRBV5-1|TRBD1|.
TGCGCCAGCAGCCGCGACAGGGACTACAATGAGCAGTTCTTC
CASSRDRDYNEQFF
>TRBJ2-3|TRBV5-1|TRBD1|.
TGCGCCAGCAGCCTTGTGGGGACAGGGACAGATACGCAGTATTTT
CASSLVGTGTDTQYF
>TRBJ1-1|TRBV10-3|.|.
TGTGCCATCAGTGAGCACAGGGACACTGAAGCTTTCTTT
CAISEHRDTEAFF
>TRBJ2-1|TRBV7-9|.|.
TGTGCCAGCAGCCCCGAGCTAGTTTACAATGAGCAGTTCTTC
CASSPELVYNEQFF
>TRBJ2-1|TRBV4-1|TRBD1|.
TGCGCCAGCAGCCAAGATCCCGGGACAGGGGTGGGTGAGCAGTTCTTC
CASSQDPGTGVGEQFF
>TRBJ1-2|TRBV9|TRBD1|.
TGTGCCAGCAGCGTAGGTGGGACAGGGCGCTATGGCTACACCTTC
CASSVGGTGRYGYTF
>TRBJ1-1|TRBV2|TRBD1|.
TGTGCCTCCCACAGGGGGACTATGAACACTGAAGCTTTCTTT
CASHRGTMNTEAFF
>TRBJ2-3|TRBV2|.|.
TGTGCCAGCAGTGAAACCCCGGACAGTGATTCTTTAAATACGCAGTATTTT
CASSETPDSDSLNTQYF
>TRBJ2-5|TRBV15|TRBD2|.
TGTGCCACCAGCAGAGATTGGACTAGTGGAGAGACCCAGTACTTC
CATSRDWTSGETQYF
>TRBJ2-5|TRBV7-3|TRBD2|.
TGTGCCAGCAGCCCTAAGCGGGGGGGCCGGGAGACCCAGTACTTC
CASSPKRGGRETQYF
>TRBJ1-1|TRBV29-1|TRBD1|.
TGCAGCGTTGGGCGGACAGGGGGCACTGAAGCTTTCTTT
CSVGRTGGTEAFF
>TRBJ2-5|TRBV7-8|.|.
TGTGCCAGCAGCCCCGGACTCCAACTGAAAGAGACCCAGTACTTC
CASSPGLQLKETQYF
>TRBJ2-3|TRBV7-2|TRBD2|.
TGTGCCAGCAGCCCGGTGACTAGCGGGGGCGGTAGCACAGATACGCAGTATTTT
CASSPVTSGGGSTDTQYF
>TRBJ1-1|TRBV28|.|.
TGTGCCAGCACCCAAGGCCGGGTTACTGAAGCTTTCTTT
CASTQGRVTEAFF
>TRBJ2-1|TRBV5-4|TRBD1|.
TGTGCCAGCAGCCGACAGGGTAGCTACAATGAGCAGTTCTTC
CASSRQGSYNEQFF
>TRBJ2-5|TRBV10-3|.|few
TGTGCCATCAGTGAAGAGGAGACCCAGTACTTC
CAISEEETQYF
>TRBJ2-5|TRBV19|.|.
TGTGCCAGTAGTATAGCGGGCGAGTCAGGGGAGACCCAGTACTTC
CASSIAGESGETQYF
>TRBJ1-5|TRBV2|TRBD1|.
TGTGCCAGCAGCTCGGACAGGGGAGAGGGGGGTCAGCCCCAGCATTTT
CASSSDRGEGGQPQHF
>TRBJ2-4|TRBV18|.|.
TGTGCCAGCTCACCACCGGACGGCAGGGGAAACATTCAGTACTTC
CASSPPDGRGNIQYF
>TRBJ1-4|TRBV7-2|.|.
TGTGCCAGCAGCTTAGGAGGCCGAGCGCATGAAAAACTGTTTTTT
CASSLGGRAHEKLFF
>TRBJ1-2|TRBV7-9|.|once
TGTGCCAGCAGCTTGGACAGTTTATTCTATGGCTACACCTTC
CASSLDSLFYGYTF
>TRBJ1-6|TRBV5-4|TRBD1|.
TGTGCCAGCAGCTTGGGCGGACAGGCCGATAATTCACCCCTCCACTTT
CASSLGGQADNSPLHF
>TRBJ2-5|TRBV2|.|.
TGTGCCAGCAGACGCGCGGAGACCCAGTACTTC
CASRRAETQYF
>TRBJ1-5|TRBV2|.|.
TGTGCCAGCAAAAAGTCTGAGGGCAATCAGCCCCAGCATTTT
CASKKSEGNQPQHF
>TRBJ1-2|TRBV27|.|.
TGTGCCAGCAGCCCTAGTCCCGGGGGTCTCTATGGCTACACCTTC
CASSPSPGGLYGYTF
>TRBJ2-3|TRBV19|TRBD2|.
TGTGCCAGTAGTATAGATACAGCAGCGGGGGGCACAGATACGCAGTATTTT
CASSIDTAAGGTDTQYF
>TRBJ2-7|TRBV11-3|TRBD1|few
TGTGCCCCCGTTGACAGGGGGGCACTCGAGCAGTACTTC
CAPVDRGALEQYF
>TRBJ1-1|TRBV6-1|.|.
TGTGCCAGCATATTCAGAATCGACACTGAAGCTTTCTTT
CASIFRIDTEAFF
>TRBJ1-6|TRBV7-3|TRBD1|.
TGTGCCAGCAGCGCCGGGACAGGGGCTTCACCCCTCCACTTT
CASSAGTGASPLHF
>TRBJ1-1|TRBV2|.|.
TGTGCCAGCCTCGTGAACACTGAAGCTTTCTTT
CASLVNTEAFF
>TRBJ2-3|TRBV4-1|.|.
TGCGCCAGCAGCCAAGTGACTGACACAGATACGCAGTATTTT
CASSQVTDTDTQYF
>TRBJ1-2|TRBV6-1|TRBD1|once
TGTGCCAGCAGGACACAGGGGCAGCGGGAGGGCTACACCTTC
CASRTQGQREGYTF
>TRBJ2-5|TRBV15|.|.
TGTGCCACCAGCAGTCAGGGGTACCAAGAGACCCAGTACTTC
CATSSQGYQETQYF
>TRBJ1-4|TRBV5-6|.|.
TGTGCCAGCAGCTTGAGCGGGAGGACTAATGAAAAACTGTTTTTT
CASSLSGRTNEKLFF
>TRBJ1-3|TRBV15|.|.
TGTGCCACCAGCGTCGTGAGGGAGGTGGGCCCTCTGGACACCATATATTTT
CATSVVREVGPLDTIYF
>TRBJ2-5|TRBV5-8|TRBD2|.
TGTGCCAGCCGGGGGGACCAAGAGACCCAGTACTTC
CASRGDQETQYF
>TRBJ2-7|TRBV7-9|.|few
TGTGCCAGCAGCATCGGGACACCATACGAGCAGTACTTC
CASSIGTPYEQYF
>TRBJ2-2|TRBV10-1|.|.
TGCGCCAGCAGCGAATTCGGGGTATCTAGCACCGGGGAGCTGTTTTTT
CASSEFGVSSTGELFF
>TRBJ1-5|TRBV5-1|.|.
TGCGCCAGCAGCTTGGGGGAGGGGGGGCCCCAGCATTTT
CASSLGEGGPQHF
>TRBJ2-1|TRBV5-4|.|.
TGTGCCAGCAGCCCCCTCGGGGGCAATGAGCAGTTCTTC
CASSPLGGNEQFF
>TRBJ2-2|TRBV4-1|.|.
TGCGCCAGCAGCCAAGACCGGGTCGCCGGGGAGCTGTTTTTT
CASSQDRVAGELFF
>TRBJ2-3|TRBV29-1|.|.
TGCAGCGTTCGAAAAGCGGATACGCAGTATTTT
CSVRKADTQYF
>TRBJ1-1|TRBV12-5|.|.
TGTGCTAGTGGTTTGCGCAGAGGGGGCACTGAAGCTTTCTTT
CASGLRRGGTEAFF